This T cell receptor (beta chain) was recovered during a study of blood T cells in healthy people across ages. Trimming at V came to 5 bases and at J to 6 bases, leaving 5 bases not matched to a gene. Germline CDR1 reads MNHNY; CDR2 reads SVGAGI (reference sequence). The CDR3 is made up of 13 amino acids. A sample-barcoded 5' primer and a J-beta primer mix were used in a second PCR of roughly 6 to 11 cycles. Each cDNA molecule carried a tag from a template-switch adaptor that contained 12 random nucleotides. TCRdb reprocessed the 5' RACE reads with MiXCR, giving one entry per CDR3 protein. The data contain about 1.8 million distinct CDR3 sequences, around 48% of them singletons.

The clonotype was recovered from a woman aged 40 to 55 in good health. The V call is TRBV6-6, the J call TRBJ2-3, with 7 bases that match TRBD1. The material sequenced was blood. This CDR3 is CASSGDRVDTQYF. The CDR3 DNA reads TGTGCCAGCAGTGGCGACAGGGTGGATACGCAGTATTTT.